This T cell receptor (beta chain) was identified during a study of human T cells and chemical hapten exposure. Study-level information: Investigators sensitized about 2 cm by about 2 cm of upper inner arm skin with 2% DPC. Study observations and caveats: Significantly more large CDR3 similarity clusters arose among expanded TCRs than among controls.

CDR1 and CDR2 (germline): KGHSH, LQKENI. CDR3 size: 15 residues. Trimming cost V 4 bases and J 4 bases; bases outside gene matches: 8. As for time point: pre-sensitization, week 0. Described treatment: therapeutic diphenylcyclopropenone sensitization with weekly scalp DPC. The library tagged individual cDNA molecules with unique molecular identifiers. TCRdb redid the calling of the RACE reads with MiXCR, one entry per CDR3 protein. The sample contains 57,000 or so distinct CDR3 sequences, approximately 10% of which appear only once. This clonotype has only a few counts. Its antigen is unknown. This receptor was taken from a woman aged 40 to 49 with alopecia areata. Some clones in this sample may be carry-over from other donors' samples. V usage is TRBV18 and J usage is TRBJ2-7; 9 nucleotides match TRBD2. This sample comprised whole blood, obtained in connection with sensitization to the hapten diphenylcyclopropenone (DPC). Here the CDR3 reads CASSLRLAVGYEQYF. Written as DNA, the CDR3 is TGTGCCAGCTCACTCCGACTAGCGGTGGGATACGAGCAGTACTTC.